The 15 T cell receptor beta chains in this list originate from one sample, sequenced in a study of blood T cell repertoires in COVID-19. The method was immunoSEQ multiplex PCR; TCRdb's version includes in-frame clones alone and lacks a portion of them. The sample includes approximately 270,000 clones, about 91% of them seen just once. Sequenced input: peripheral blood. The receptors originated from a woman in her thirties with COVID-19, enrolled during active disease.

The chain uses TRBV6-2 or TRBV6-3 and TRBJ1-4; D is possibly TRBD1 (6 bases). The CDR3 length is 17 residues. V lost 6 bases and J lost 11, with 28 bases in between. Germline V gene data show CDR1 as MNHEY and CDR2 as SVGEGT. The CDR3 is CASSHARDRISPRKLFF. As DNA, the CDR3 is TGTGCCAGCAGCCACGCCCGAGACAGGATTAGTCCTCGGAAACTGTTTTTT.

V usage is TRBV23-1 and J usage is TRBJ1-6, with D perhaps matching TRBD1 (5 bases). TRBV23-1 is treated as an ORF (open reading frame) with a function not yet certain. This CDR3 has 16 residues. Trimming cost V 3 bases and J 8 bases, with 17 bases left between them. The CDR3 DNA reads TGCGCCAGCAGTCAGCCGACCGCGGGGGGGGATTCACCCCTCCACTTT. Translation gives CASSQPTAGGDSPLHF.

This chain uses TRBV5-8 with TRBJ1-5; TRBD1 might be the D (5 bases). The CDR3 consists of 17 residues. Trimming removed 0 bases at V and 6 bases at J, with 19 bases between. Germline V gives CDR1 SGHTS, CDR2 YDEGEE. In nucleotides, the CDR3 is TGTGCCAGCAGCTTGGCCCGTACGGGCGTCGGGGGTCAGCCCCAGCATTTT. Protein product: CASSLARTGVGGQPQHF. Supplemented by reference TRBV5-8 and TRBJ1-5, the full variable domain reads EAGVTQSPTHLIKTRGQQATLRCSPISGHTSVYWYQQALGLGLQFLLWYDEGEERNRGNFPPRFSGRQFPNYSSELNVNALELEDSALYLCASSLARTGVGGQPQHFGDGTRLSIL.

V and J are TRBV7-2 and TRBJ2-7; D uncertain. V lost 2 bases to trimming and J lost 2 bases, with 13 bases between them. Germline V gives CDR1 SGHTA, CDR2 FQGNSA. The CDR3 sequence is 15 residues long. CDR3 sequence (DNA): TGTGCCAGCAGCTTATGGCAGGCTCGACCCTACGAGCAGTACTTC. Translated: CASSLWQARPYEQYF.

The chain combines TRBV7-9 with TRBJ2-3; weak D call: TRBD2 (6 bases). CDR1 and CDR2 (germline): SEHNR, FQNEAQ (reference sequence). The CDR3 runs 15 residues. Between the trimmed V and J ends, which lost 5 bases and 6 bases, there was a span of 18 bases. The CDR3 nucleotides are TGTGCCAGCAGCGGACTTATGGGACTTCCCGATACGCAGTATTTT. Protein product: CASSGLMGLPDTQYF.

The rearrangement uses TRBV19 and TRBJ2-6; D remains ambiguous. There are 17 residues in the CDR3. The germline CDR1 and CDR2 sequences are LNHDA and SQIVND (reference sequence). V lost 3 bases and J 0 bases, leaving 12 bases between the germline ends. The CDR3 spells CASSMGRVSSGANVLTF. In DNA form, the CDR3 reads TGTGCCAGTAGTATGGGTCGGGTTAGCTCTGGGGCCAACGTCCTGACTTTC.

J is TRBJ1-2 and V is TRBV3-1 (or the pseudogene TRBV3-2); D not resolved. V lost 4 bases to trimming and J lost 4 bases, with 22 bases between them. The CDR3 has 17 residues. Germline-derived CDR1 and CDR2 are LGHDT and YNNKEL (reference sequence). The CDR3 DNA sequence: TGTGCCAGCAGCCCGACAACGGCAGTCGGCTTTAGCTATGGCTACACCTTC. Amino acid sequence: CASSPTTAVGFSYGYTF.

In nucleotides, the CDR3 is TGCGCCAGCAGCTTACTCTCGACAGGGACCTACGAGCAGTACTTC. Protein sequence: CASSLLSTGTYEQYF. This rearrangement joins TRBV5-1 to TRBJ2-7; 7 positions agree with TRBD1. The germline CDR1 and CDR2 sequences are SGHRS and YFSETQ. V was clipped by 2 bases and J by 2 bases; unmatched bases: 7. This CDR3 contains 15 residues.

This clone has just one count. This chain links TRBV27 with TRBJ2-1, with TRBD2 identical over 7 bases. Germline-derived CDR1 and CDR2 are MNHEY and SMNVEV (reference sequence). V lost 3 bases, J lost 3 bases, and 11 bases stayed unmatched. The CDR3 loop spans 17 amino acids. CDR3 bases: TGTGCCAGCAGTTTCTCAATTGGCGGGGGAATCTACAATGAGCAGTTCTTC. Protein product: CASSFSIGGGIYNEQFF.

The chain links TRBV7-2 to TRBJ2-3; D gene unclear. V was trimmed by 5 bases and J by 0 bases, leaving 12 bases between them. Germline CDR1 and CDR2: SGHTA and FQGNSA. CDR3 length: 15 amino acids. CDR3 DNA: TGTGCCAGCAGCCTTGATTCCCGGAGCACAGATACGCAGTATTTT. This encodes CASSLDSRSTDTQYF.

The chain is built from TRBV13 and TRBJ2-3, with D tentatively TRBD2 (6 bases). The CDR3 spans 17 residues. The V gene's germline CDR1 is PRHDT and CDR2 FYEKMQ (reference sequence). Trimming shortened V by 4 bases and J by 0 bases, and 17 bases separated the two germline ends. CDR3 residues: CASSSSLPGTSTDTQYF. Here the CDR3 DNA reads TGTGCCAGCAGCTCCTCCTTGCCAGGGACTAGCACAGATACGCAGTATTTT.

This clone was observed once. The gene calls are TRBV14 and TRBJ1-1; D possibly corresponds to TRBD1 (6 bases). This CDR3 is built from 15 residues. Per germline, CDR1 SGHDN and CDR2 FVKESK. V lost 2 bases and J 1 base, leaving 11 bases between the germline ends. This chain's CDR3 is CASSQTGGANTEAFF. The DNA for the CDR3 is TGTGCCAGCAGCCAAACGGGGGGCGCGAACACTGAAGCTTTCTTT. Complete variable domain (other parts from reference TRBV14 and TRBJ1-1): EAGVTQFPSHSVIEKGQTVTLRCDPISGHDNLYWYRRVMGKEIKFLLHFVKESKQDESGMPNNRFLAERTGGTYSTLKVQPAELEDSGVYFCASSQTGGANTEAFFGQGTRLTVV.

The rearrangement links TRBV27 to TRBJ2-7, with D perhaps TRBD2 (7 bases). Germline V gene sequence: CDR1 MNHEY, CDR2 SMNVEV (reference sequence). The V gene lost 0 bases and the J gene lost 6 bases, with 18 bases spanning the gap. The CDR3 contains 16 residues. Here the CDR3 DNA reads TGTGCCAGCAGTTTATCTCAAGGGGGGGTTGGCAGCGAGCAGTACTTC. Protein product: CASSLSQGGVGSEQYF.

The chain is built from TRBV2 and TRBJ2-5; no firm D call. The CDR3 runs to 15 residues. The germline CDR1 and CDR2 sequences are SNHLY and FYNNEI. Trimming shortened V by 0 bases and J by 5 bases, and 13 bases separated the two germline ends. CDR3 sequence reads: CASSEAGGPWETQYF. For the CDR3, the DNA is TGTGCCAGCAGTGAAGCCGGTGGGCCCTGGGAGACCCAGTACTTC. Based on the CDR3 plus reference TRBV2 and TRBJ2-5, the full variable domain is EPEVTQTPSHQVTQMGQEVILRCVPISNHLYFYWYRQILGQKVEFLVSFYNNEISEKSEIFDDQFSVERPDGSNFTLKIRSTKLEDSAMYFCASSEAGGPWETQYFGPGTRLLVL.

The V call is TRBV2, the J call TRBJ1-6, with 8 bases identical to TRBD1. The CDR3 totals 19 residues. The germline V gene encodes CDR1 SNHLY and CDR2 FYNNEI. The V segment lost 1 base and the J segment 0 bases; nucleotides outside the gene matches: 8. The CDR3 DNA sequence: TGTGCCAGCAGTGAAGATGGGACAGGACCGGGCTCCTATAATTCACCCCTCCACTTT. Translated, it gives CASSEDGTGPGSYNSPLHF.